This paragraph covers one T cell receptor beta chain sequence. This same CDR3 is encoded by further DNA sequences in the sample. This CDR3 contains 14 residues. The germline V gene has CDR1 SGHNT and CDR2 YYREEE (reference sequence). The germline V and J ends were trimmed by 2 bases and 5 bases, with 13 bases remaining between them. These data come from a study of blood T cell repertoires in COVID-19. Study-wide background: Researchers got acute and convalescent COVID-19 samples from the United States, Italy and Spain. PBMCs, B-cell-depleted T cells, or T cells were the source of the cDNA or gDNA that made up the material.

Original processing notes: Using reference gene primer amplification, nucleated cell counts were estimated. The method was immunoSEQ multiplex PCR; TCRdb's version includes in-frame clones alone and lacks a portion of them. D and trimming were read from the DNA, whereas the V and J calls and clone size are those reported in that table. This sample has about 270,000 clones, with approximately 86% found just once. The sequencing input was peripheral blood. This chain uses TRBV5-4 with TRBJ2-5; D uncertain. The receptor comes from a woman between 45 and 60 years old with active or convalescent COVID-19. CDR3 protein: CASSLKTGGETQYF. CDR3 nucleotides: TGTGCCAGCAGCTTAAAGACGGGTGGGGAGACCCAGTACTTC. The full variable domain, with the rest looked up from reference TRBV5-4 and TRBJ2-5, is ETGVTQSPTHLIKTRGQQVTLRCSSQSGHNTVSWYQQALGQGPQFIFQYYREEENGRGNFPPRFSGLQFPNYSSELNVNALELDDSALYLCASSLKTGGETQYFGPGTRLLVL.